This TCR beta chain was sequenced during a study of beta chain features in type 1 diabetes. Turning to this clone: The target antigen is unknown.

Whole-study findings and limits: Moderate but significant shortening of TCRB CDR3s was recorded in all four CD4+ subsets from Type 1 diabetes patients.

Every bit of the isolated RNA underwent reverse transcription, so sequencing read expressed TCRB transcripts. Assay used: immunoSEQ multiplex PCR; TCRdb lists only in-frame clones, some missing. The sample has hundreds of thousands of clones; about 14% are singletons. This CDR3 comprises 16 residues. Trimming cost V 2 bases and J 2 bases; bases outside gene matches: 8. Germline CDR1 MGHRA, CDR2 YSYEKL. The sequence derives from a man in his late teens or twenties with type 1 diabetes. Source material: naive CD4+ T cells from blood. The rearrangement uses TRBV4-1 and TRBJ2-7, with TRBD1 matching over 8 bases. The CDR3 DNA follows: TGCGCCAGCAGCCAAACTTGGACAGGGATTACCTACGAGCAGTACTTC. Protein sequence: CASSQTWTGITYEQYF.